These 10 T cell receptor beta chains came from one sample sequenced in a study of T cell responses to AZD1222 COVID-19 vaccine. TCRdb's table, derived via immunoSEQ multiplex PCR, lists solely in-frame clones and lacks some. The sample yields about 130,000 clones, roughly 93% seen once. Sequencing used peripheral blood, obtained 28 days after the second AZD1222 dose. These receptors were collected from an adult who received the AZD1222 COVID-19 vaccine.

The gene calls are TRBV7-8 and TRBJ2-7; D is undetermined. The CDR3 has 13 residues. The V end lost 5 bases, the J end lost 2 bases, and 10 bases lay between the germline ends. The germline CDR1 and CDR2 sequences are SGHVS and FQNEAQ. CDR3 protein: CASSVRLTYEQYF. The CDR3, as DNA: TGTGCCAGCAGCGTAAGATTAACCTACGAGCAGTACTTC. The full variable domain, completed using reference TRBV7-8 and TRBJ2-7, is GAGVSQSPRYKVAKRGQDVALRCDPISGHVSLFWYQQALGQGPEFLTYFQNEAQLDKSGLPSDRFFAERPEGSVSTLKIQRTQQEDSAVYLCASSVRLTYEQYFGPGTRLTVT.

The sample holds one count of this clone. The chain recombines TRBV30 with TRBJ2-2; D is possibly TRBD2 (6 bases). Germline CDR1 reads GTSNPN; CDR2 reads SVGIG (reference sequence). The CDR3 extends over 14 amino acids. Trimming took 0 bases from V and 4 from J, leaving 9 bases between them. This CDR3 is CAWSVGRLTGELFF. CDR3 in DNA: TGTGCCTGGAGTGTAGGGAGGCTCACCGGGGAGCTGTTTTTT.

This clone was detected once. V gene TRBV5-1 combines with J gene TRBJ2-2; D ambiguous. Trimming removed 4 bases at V and 0 bases at J, with 7 bases between. The CDR3 spans 14 residues. Per germline, CDR1 SGHRS and CDR2 YFSETQ. Here the CDR3 DNA reads TGCGCCAGCAGCAAATCCCCGAACACCGGGGAGCTGTTTTTT. Translating gives CASSKSPNTGELFF.

The chain joins TRBV5-4 to TRBJ2-3, with D unclear. V shed 4 bases and J shed 4 bases, with 16 bases lying between them. The germline V gene has CDR1 SGHNT and CDR2 YYREEE (reference sequence). This CDR3 is built from 15 residues. The CDR3 DNA is TGTGCCAGCAGCCCTGATGGCGGACGTGCAGATACGCAGTATTTT. The encoded protein is CASSPDGGRADTQYF.

This chain joins TRBV6-5 and TRBJ1-5, with a tentative D call TRBD1 (5 bases). The V end lost 10 bases, the J end lost 0 bases, and 10 bases lay between the germline ends. The germline V gene encodes CDR1 MNHEY and CDR2 SVGAGI. CDR3 length: 13 residues. In DNA, the CDR3 is TGTGCCACCCAGGGCTATAGCAATCAGCCCCAGCATTTT. Translated, it gives CATQGYSNQPQHF.

CDR3 bases: TGTGCCAGCAGTGGGGACGCCGGATCTCTCTACGAGCAGTACTTC. Its translation: CASSGDAGSLYEQYF. V is TRBV25-1 and J is TRBJ2-7; tentatively, D is TRBD1 or TRBD2 (5 bases each). CDR3 length equals 15 residues. Germline CDR1 is MGHDK and CDR2 is SYGVNS. V was pared by 4 bases and J by 3 bases, with 16 bases between.

V is TRBV3-1 (or the pseudogene TRBV3-2) and J is TRBJ2-7, with D tentatively TRBD1 or TRBD2 (5 bases each). Looked up from germline, CDR1 is LGHDT and CDR2 is YNNKEL (reference sequence). The V end was cut by 4 bases, the J end by 0 bases, with 13 bases between. CDR3 length equals 15 residues. The CDR3 coding sequence is TGTGCCAGCAGCCTGGGGGTAGCGAACTCCTACGAGCAGTACTTC. Residues: CASSLGVANSYEQYF.

V is TRBV5-4 and J is TRBJ2-2, with TRBD1 matching over 7 bases. Trimming at V came to 4 bases and at J to 1 base, leaving 7 bases not matched to a gene. CDR1 and CDR2 (germline): SGHNT, YYREEE (reference sequence). The CDR3 loop spans 16 amino acids. CDR3 DNA: TGTGCCAGCAGCCCTGGACAGGCGATGAACACCGGGGAGCTGTTTTTT. Its protein product is CASSPGQAMNTGELFF.

The CDR3 reads CASSPHKLDRVGGELFF. For the CDR3, the DNA is TGTGCCAGCAGTCCCCATAAGCTTGACAGGGTCGGCGGGGAGCTGTTTTTT. This chain joins TRBV28 and TRBJ2-2; TRBD1 matches 7 bases. This CDR3 contains 17 residues. V lost 5 bases to trimming and J lost 7 bases; unmatched junction nucleotides: 16. Per the germline V gene, CDR1 is MDHEN and CDR2 is SYDVKM.

The J gene is TRBJ2-7, the V gene TRBV2; D is unresolved. The CDR3 spans 14 residues. The germline gives CDR1 SNHLY, CDR2 FYNNEI. Trimming shortened V by 3 bases and J by 3 bases, and 12 bases separated the two germline ends. The CDR3 sequence is CASSDHRDDYEQYF. CDR3 nucleotides: TGTGCCAGCAGTGATCATAGAGATGACTACGAGCAGTACTTC.